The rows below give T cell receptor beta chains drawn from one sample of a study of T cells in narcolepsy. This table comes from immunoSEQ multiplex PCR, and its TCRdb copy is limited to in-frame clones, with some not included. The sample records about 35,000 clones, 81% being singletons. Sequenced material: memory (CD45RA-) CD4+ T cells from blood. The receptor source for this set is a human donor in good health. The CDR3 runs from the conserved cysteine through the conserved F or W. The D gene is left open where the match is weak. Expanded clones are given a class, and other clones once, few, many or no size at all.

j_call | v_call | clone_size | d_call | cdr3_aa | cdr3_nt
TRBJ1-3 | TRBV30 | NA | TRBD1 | CAWRVSRDRGPGNTIYF | TGTGCCTGGAGGGTCAGTAGGGACAGGGGACCTGGAAACACCATATATTTT
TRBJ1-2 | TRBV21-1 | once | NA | CASSKVVGGGYTF | TGTGCCAGCAGCAAAGTCGTAGGGGGAGGCTACACCTTC
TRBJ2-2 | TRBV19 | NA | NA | CASSHQTGPTTGELFF | TGTGCCAGTAGCCATCAGACAGGACCCACCACCGGGGAGCTGTTTTTT
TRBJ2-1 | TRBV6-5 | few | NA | CASSYSKVGVEQFF | TGTGCCAGCAGTTACTCGAAGGTCGGCGTTGAGCAGTTCTTC
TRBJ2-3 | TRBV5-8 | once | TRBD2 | CASRPQGGSTDTQYF | TGTGCCAGCAGACCTCAGGGAGGGAGCACAGATACGCAGTATTTT
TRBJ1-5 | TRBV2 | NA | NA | CASMMDSSNQPQHF | TGTGCCAGCATGATGGATTCGAGCAATCAGCCCCAGCATTTT
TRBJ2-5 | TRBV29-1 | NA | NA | CSVGLAGGQETQYF | TGCAGCGTTGGTTTGGCCGGGGGCCAAGAGACCCAGTACTTC
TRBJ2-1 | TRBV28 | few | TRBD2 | CASSLMRSGRMNEQFF | TGTGCCAGCAGTTTAATGCGTAGCGGGAGAATGAATGAGCAGTTCTTC
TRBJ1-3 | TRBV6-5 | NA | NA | CASRAGGAYTIYF | TGTGCCAGCAGGGCCGGGGGCGCGTACACCATATATTTT
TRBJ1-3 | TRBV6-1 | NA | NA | CAKQSGGAGNTIYF | TGTGCCAAACAAAGCGGGGGGGCTGGAAACACCATATATTTT
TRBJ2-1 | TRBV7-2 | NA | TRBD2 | CASSGGGLAGYNEQFF | TGTGCCAGCAGCGGAGGGGGACTAGCGGGTTACAATGAGCAGTTCTTC
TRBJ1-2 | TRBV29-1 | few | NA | CSVGRTNNYGYTF | TGCAGCGTTGGTAGGACAAATAACTATGGCTACACCTTC
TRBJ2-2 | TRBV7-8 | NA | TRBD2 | CASSPSGGANTGELFF | TGTGCCAGCAGCCCTAGCGGGGGGGCCAACACCGGGGAGCTGTTTTTT
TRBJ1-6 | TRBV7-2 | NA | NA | CAGESDGSPLHF | TGTGCCGGAGAAAGCGACGGATCACCCCTCCACTTT
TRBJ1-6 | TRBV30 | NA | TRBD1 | CAWRAGQGNSPLHF | TGTGCCTGGAGAGCAGGACAGGGAAATTCACCCCTCCACTTT
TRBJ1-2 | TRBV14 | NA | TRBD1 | CASSQRTGYYGYTF | TGTGCCAGCAGCCAAAGGACAGGATACTATGGCTACACCTTC
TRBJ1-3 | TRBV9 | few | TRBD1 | CASSVGTGFGNTIYF | TGTGCCAGCAGCGTCGGGACAGGGTTTGGAAACACCATATATTTT
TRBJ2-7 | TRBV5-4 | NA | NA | CASSFLGTYEQYF | TGTGCCAGCAGCTTTCTCGGTACCTACGAGCAGTACTTC
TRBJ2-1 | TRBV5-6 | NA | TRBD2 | CASSFRTGTSVMDEQFF | TGTGCCAGCAGCTTCCGGACCGGGACTAGCGTGATGGATGAGCAGTTCTTC
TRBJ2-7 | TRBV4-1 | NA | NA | CATGTSRAEQYF | TGCGCCACCGGCACCAGCCGGGCGGAGCAGTACTTC
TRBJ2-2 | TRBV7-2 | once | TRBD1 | CASGTGVNTGELFF | TGTGCCAGCGGGACAGGGGTCAACACCGGGGAGCTGTTTTTT
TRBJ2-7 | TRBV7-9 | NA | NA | CASSSGREQGYEQYF | TGTGCCAGCAGCTCCGGGAGAGAACAGGGCTACGAGCAGTACTTC
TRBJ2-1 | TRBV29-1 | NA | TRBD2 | CSVASGSLTEQFF | TGCAGCGTTGCAAGCGGGAGTCTAACTGAGCAGTTCTTC
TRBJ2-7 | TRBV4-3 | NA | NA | CASTRRDIHYEQYF | TGCGCCAGCACCAGACGGGACATCCACTACGAGCAGTACTTC
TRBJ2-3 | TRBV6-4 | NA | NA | CASSDGEVTDTQYF | TGTGCCAGCAGTGACGGTGAAGTCACAGATACGCAGTATTTT
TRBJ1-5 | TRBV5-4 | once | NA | CASSVGGKNQPQHF | TGTGCCAGCAGTGTGGGGGGAAAAAATCAGCCCCAGCATTTT
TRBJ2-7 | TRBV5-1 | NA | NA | CASSLTGPPHEQYF | TGCGCCAGCAGCTTGACAGGTCCGCCTCACGAGCAGTACTTC
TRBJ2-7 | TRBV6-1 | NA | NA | CASSGVDRGEQYF | TGTGCCAGCAGTGGGGTAGACAGAGGCGAGCAGTACTTC
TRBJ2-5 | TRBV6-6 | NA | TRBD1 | CASKIDRVETQYF | TGTGCCAGTAAAATCGACAGGGTGGAGACCCAGTACTTC
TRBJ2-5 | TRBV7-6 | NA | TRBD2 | CASSFQTSGGASAQYF | TGTGCCAGCAGCTTCCAAACTAGCGGGGGGGCGTCGGCCCAGTACTTC
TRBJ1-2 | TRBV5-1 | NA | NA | CASSPGAANYGYTF | TGCGCCAGCAGCCCCGGAGCAGCTAACTATGGCTACACCTTC
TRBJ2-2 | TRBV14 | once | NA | CASSQELDGELFF | TGTGCCAGCAGCCAAGAACTGGACGGGGAGCTGTTTTTT
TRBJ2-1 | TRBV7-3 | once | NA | CASSSGYRPYNEQFF | TGTGCCAGCAGTTCCGGGTACCGTCCCTACAATGAGCAGTTCTTC
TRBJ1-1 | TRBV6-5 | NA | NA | CASGVSGGPGTEAFF | TGTGCCAGCGGGGTCTCGGGGGGGCCGGGCACTGAAGCTTTCTTT
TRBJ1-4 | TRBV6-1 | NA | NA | CAGSDPTGYNEKLFF | TGTGCCGGCAGTGATCCGACAGGTTATAATGAAAAACTGTTTTTT
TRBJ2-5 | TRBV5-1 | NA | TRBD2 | CASSLGTSGKGGQETQYF | TGCGCCAGCAGCTTGGGGACTAGCGGGAAGGGGGGACAAGAGACCCAGTACTTC
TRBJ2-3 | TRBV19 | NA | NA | CASSMNTRTDTQYF | TGTGCCAGTAGTATGAACACGCGCACAGATACGCAGTATTTT
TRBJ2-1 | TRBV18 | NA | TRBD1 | CASSPIRDSQLDEQFF | TGTGCCAGCTCACCAATTCGGGACAGTCAATTAGATGAGCAGTTCTTC
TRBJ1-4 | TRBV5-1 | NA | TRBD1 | CASSLQGAPEKLFF | TGCGCCAGCAGCTTACAGGGGGCCCCCGAAAAACTGTTTTTT
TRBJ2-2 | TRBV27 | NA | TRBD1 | CASSPDRDTGELFF | TGTGCCAGCAGCCCGGACAGGGACACCGGGGAGCTGTTTTTT
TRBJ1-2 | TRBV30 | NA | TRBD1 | CACPQGLYGYTF | TGTGCCTGCCCACAGGGGCTCTATGGCTACACCTTC
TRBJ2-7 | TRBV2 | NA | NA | CATSPISYEQYF | TGTGCCACCTCTCCGATTTCCTACGAGCAGTACTTC
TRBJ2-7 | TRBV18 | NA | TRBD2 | CASSTSGNSYEQYF | TGTGCCAGCTCGACTAGCGGGAACTCCTACGAGCAGTACTTC
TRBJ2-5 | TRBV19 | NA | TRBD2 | CARDIAGGLRETQYF | TGTGCCAGAGATATAGCGGGAGGGTTGAGAGAGACCCAGTACTTC
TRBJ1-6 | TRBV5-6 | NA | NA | CASSSISARGGGINSPLHF | TGTGCCAGCAGCTCGATATCTGCGCGGGGAGGCGGGATCAATTCACCCCTCCACTTT
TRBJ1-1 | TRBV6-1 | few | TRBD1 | CASTKGQSNTEAFF | TGTGCCAGCACCAAGGGACAGAGTAACACTGAAGCTTTCTTT
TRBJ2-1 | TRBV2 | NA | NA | CASSSIGEQFF | TGTGCCAGCAGTTCGATCGGAGAGCAGTTCTTC
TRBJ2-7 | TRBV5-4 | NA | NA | CASSSTSVYEQYF | TGTGCCAGCAGCTCGACTTCGGTCTACGAGCAGTACTTC
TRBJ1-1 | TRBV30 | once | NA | CAWSGGGYTEAFF | TGTGCCTGGAGTGGTGGGGGGTACACTGAAGCTTTCTTT
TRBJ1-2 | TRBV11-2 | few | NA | CASSRDVENYGYTF | TGTGCCAGCAGCCGGGACGTCGAGAACTATGGCTACACCTTC
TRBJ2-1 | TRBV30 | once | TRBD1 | CAWRGTGRVYEQFF | TGTGCCTGGAGGGGGACAGGGAGGGTCTATGAGCAGTTCTTC
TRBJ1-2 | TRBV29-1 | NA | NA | CSLADDRYGYTF | TGCAGCCTTGCGGACGACCGCTATGGCTACACCTTC
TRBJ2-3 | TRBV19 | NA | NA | CASSINDLMRDTQYF | TGTGCCAGTAGTATCAACGACCTGATGCGGGATACGCAGTATTTT
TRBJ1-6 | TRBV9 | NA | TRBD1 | CASSTLTGRNSPLHF | TGTGCCAGCAGCACTTTGACAGGGCGGAATTCACCCCTCCACTTT
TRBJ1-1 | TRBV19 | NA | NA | CASSMGRGFMNTEAFF | TGTGCCAGTAGTATGGGCAGGGGATTCATGAACACTGAAGCTTTCTTT
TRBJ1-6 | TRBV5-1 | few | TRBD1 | CASSLVGQGDSPLHF | TGCGCCAGCAGCTTGGTGGGACAGGGAGATTCACCCCTCCACTTT
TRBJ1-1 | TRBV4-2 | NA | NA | CASSQVGRPEAFF | TGTGCCAGCAGCCAAGTCGGCCGACCTGAAGCTTTCTTT
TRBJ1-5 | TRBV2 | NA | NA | CASSDLGQPQHF | TGTGCCAGCAGTGATCTGGGCCAGCCCCAGCATTTT
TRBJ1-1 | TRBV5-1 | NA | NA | CASSLDANTEAFF | TGCGCCAGCAGCTTGGATGCGAACACTGAAGCTTTCTTT
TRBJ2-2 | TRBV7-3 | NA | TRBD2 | CASGGLASGELFF | TGTGCCAGCGGGGGACTAGCGTCCGGGGAGCTGTTTTTT